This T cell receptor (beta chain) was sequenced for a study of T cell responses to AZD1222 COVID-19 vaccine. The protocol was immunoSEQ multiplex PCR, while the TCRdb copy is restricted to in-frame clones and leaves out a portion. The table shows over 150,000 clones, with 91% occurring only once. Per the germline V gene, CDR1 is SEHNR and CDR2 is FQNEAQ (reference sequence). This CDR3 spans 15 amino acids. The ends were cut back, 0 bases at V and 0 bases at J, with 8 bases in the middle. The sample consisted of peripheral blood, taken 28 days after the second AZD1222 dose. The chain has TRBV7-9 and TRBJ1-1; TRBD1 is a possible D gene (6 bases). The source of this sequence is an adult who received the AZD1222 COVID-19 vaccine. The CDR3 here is CASSLATGVNTEAFF. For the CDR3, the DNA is TGTGCCAGCAGCTTAGCGACAGGTGTGAACACTGAAGCTTTCTTT.